What follows describes a single T cell receptor (beta chain). Repertoires were generated with immunoSEQ multiplex PCR, while TCRdb's copy carries only in-frame clones and drops some. The sample carries hundreds of thousands of clones, under 90% recorded once. The entry originates in a study of blood T cell repertoires in COVID-19. Study-wide context: PBMCs, B-cell-depleted T cells, or T cells were the source of the cDNA or gDNA that made up the material.

Participants were aged roughly 18 to 100 years from about two dozen US areas. Cohorts were based on clinical histories the participants reported. Cohort 3 donors were reported recovered after two negative PCRs, clearance, or symptom resolution. Trimming removed 2 bases from V and 5 bases from J; junction bases left unmatched: 9. Germline-derived CDR1 and CDR2 are SGHRS and YFSETQ. There are 15 residues in the CDR3. V usage is TRBV5-1 and J usage is TRBJ2-5; TRBD1 matches 7 bases. The sample consisted of PBMCs or T cells enriched from blood (not recorded which). The receptor was derived from a man aged 30 to 39 who had recovered from COVID-19. CDR3 region: CASSFSPRGMETQYF. The CDR3 bases are TGCGCCAGCAGCTTTAGCCCCAGGGGGATGGAGACCCAGTACTTC.